This T cell receptor beta chain was sequenced in a study of T cells expressing NK-cell markers. TCRdb reprocessed the 5' RACE reads and stores each CDR3 protein as one record, lacking DNA. This sample carries tens of thousands of distinct CDR3 sequences, with 50% to 75% going to the ten biggest clones. Germline CDR1 SGHRS, CDR2 YFSETQ. The length of the CDR3 is 15 residues. The chain uses TRBV5-1 and TRBJ2-7; the D call of TRBD1 rests on TCRdb alone, since no DNA is present to check it. The sequence derives from a woman between 18 and 69 years old in good health. The sequenced sample was blood T cells: a sorted CD56 or NKG2C T cell subset, CD4+ or CD8+ T cells, or bulk PBMC T cells (not recorded which). CDR3 amino acids: CASSLGWREFDEQYF.